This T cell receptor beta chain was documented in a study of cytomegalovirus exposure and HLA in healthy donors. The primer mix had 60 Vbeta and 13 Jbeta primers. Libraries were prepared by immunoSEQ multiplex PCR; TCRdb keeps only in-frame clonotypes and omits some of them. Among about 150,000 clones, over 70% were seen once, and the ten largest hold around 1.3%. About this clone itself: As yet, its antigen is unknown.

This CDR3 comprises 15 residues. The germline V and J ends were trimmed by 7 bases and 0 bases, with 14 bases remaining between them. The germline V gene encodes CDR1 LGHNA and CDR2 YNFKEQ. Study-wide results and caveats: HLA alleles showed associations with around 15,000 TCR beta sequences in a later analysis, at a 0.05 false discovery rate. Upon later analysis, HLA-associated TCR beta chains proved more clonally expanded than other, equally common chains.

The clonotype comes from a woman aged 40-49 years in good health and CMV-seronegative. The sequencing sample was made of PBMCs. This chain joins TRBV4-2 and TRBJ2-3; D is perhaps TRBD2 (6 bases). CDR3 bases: TGTGCCAGCACCCTGAACCGGGGGAGCACAGATACGCAGTATTTT. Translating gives CASTLNRGSTDTQYF.